A single sample is the source of the 27 T cell receptor beta chains below, sequenced in a study of blood T cell repertoires in COVID-19. Assay: immunoSEQ multiplex PCR; the TCRdb copy retains only in-frame clones and omits some. The sample lists over 250,000 clones; approximately 85% were seen once. The sequenced sample was peripheral blood. Source of these receptors: a woman between 65 and 79 years old with acute or convalescent COVID-19.

CDR3 in amino acids: CASSQGWENYGYTF. In nucleotides, the CDR3 is TGTGCCAGCAGCCAAGGATGGGAGAACTATGGCTACACCTTC. The genes are TRBV3-1 (or the pseudogene TRBV3-2) and TRBJ1-2; D call uncertain. From germline, CDR1 is LGHDT and CDR2 YNNKEL (reference sequence). V lost 1 base and J lost 2, with 8 bases in between. This CDR3 region has 14 residues.

This chain links TRBV6-5 with TRBJ1-5; 7 positions agree with TRBD1. With V trimmed by 4 bases and J by 0 bases, 3 bases remained unmatched. The CDR3 sequence is 15 residues long. The germline CDR1 and CDR2 sequences are MNHEY and SVGAGI. The CDR3 loop is CASSLQGLSNQPQHF. DNA for the CDR3: TGTGCCAGCAGTTTACAGGGGCTTAGCAATCAGCCCCAGCATTTT.

The gene calls are TRBV19 and TRBJ1-1; possible D gene TRBD1, 6 bases. Germline V CDR1 and CDR2: LNHDA, SQIVND (reference sequence). The CDR3 loop spans 16 amino acids. V shed 4 bases and J shed 0 bases, with 15 bases lying between them. The CDR3 sequence is CASSTRGGHLNTEAFF. The CDR3 nucleotides are TGTGCCAGTAGTACCCGCGGGGGACACCTGAACACTGAAGCTTTCTTT.

The V and J genes are TRBV3-1 (or the pseudogene TRBV3-2) and TRBJ2-1; 10 nucleotides line up with TRBD1. Germline trimming cut 4 bases from V and 3 bases from J; bases unmatched to any gene: 3. This CDR3 contains 15 residues. Per germline, CDR1 LGHDT and CDR2 YNNKEL (reference sequence). The CDR3 reads CASSPRTGGYNEQFF. The CDR3 DNA is TGTGCCAGCAGCCCCCGGACAGGGGGCTACAATGAGCAGTTCTTC.

The chain joins TRBV4-2 to TRBJ2-3; 12 bases are a match to TRBD2. The CDR3 runs 18 residues. Germline V gene sequence: CDR1 LGHNA, CDR2 YNFKEQ. V shed 4 bases and J 1 base; nucleotides not matched to a gene: 9. CDR3 nucleotides: TGTGCCAGCAGCCCTGGACTAGCGGGGACCCTCGGCACAGATACGCAGTATTTT. Its protein product is CASSPGLAGTLGTDTQYF.

A few counts support this clone. The chain links TRBV19 to TRBJ1-1; 10 bases match TRBD1. Germline V gene lookup returns CDR1 LNHDA and CDR2 SQIVND (reference sequence). The CDR3 consists of 15 residues. Losses at the gene ends were 5 bases for V and 5 bases for J; bases not matched to a gene: 8. The DNA for the CDR3 is TGTGCCAGTAGTCCCCGGGACAGGGGTTGGACTGAAGCTTTCTTT. Protein sequence: CASSPRDRGWTEAFF.

The chain employs TRBV5-6 and TRBJ1-2; D is possibly TRBD1 (5 bases). This CDR3 is 14 amino acids long. The V gene lost 4 bases and the J gene lost 4 bases, with 14 bases spanning the gap. Germline CDR1 and CDR2: SGHDT and YYEEEE. CDR3 sequence: CASSPLGQGYGYTF. The DNA of the CDR3 is TGTGCCAGCAGCCCTCTGGGGCAGGGCTATGGCTACACCTTC.

The rearrangement joins TRBV6-5 to TRBJ1-6; maybe TRBD1 (6 bases). CDR3 length: 13 amino acids. Germline V gene sequence: CDR1 MNHEY, CDR2 SVGAGI. The V end was cut by 8 bases, the J end by 6 bases, with 11 bases between. The CDR3 spells CASSGGPNSPLHF. CDR3 nucleotides: TGTGCCAGCTCTGGGGGCCCTAATTCACCCCTCCACTTT.

The chain has TRBV2 and TRBJ1-2, with 9 nucleotides matching TRBD1. The CDR3 is 12 residues long. V was pared by 6 bases and J by 8 bases, with 4 bases of the junction left unmatched. In germline, CDR1 is SNHLY, CDR2 FYNNEI. The CDR3 protein is CASRGTGRGYTF. The CDR3 DNA follows: TGTGCCAGCAGGGGGACAGGGCGCGGCTACACCTTC.

This CDR3 is CSVVVGLAFTGEQFF. The CDR3 coding sequence is TGCAGCGTTGTCGTGGGACTAGCTTTTACTGGTGAGCAGTTCTTC. The chain links TRBV29-1 to TRBJ2-1, with 9 positions matching TRBD2. The CDR3 spans 15 residues. The ends lost 4 bases at V and 9 bases at J; junction bases unmatched: 13. Germline-derived CDR1 and CDR2 are SQVTM and ANQGSEA.

This clone is a singleton in its sample. The V and J genes are TRBV19 and TRBJ1-1; 7 nucleotides agree with TRBD1. Germline V lookup: CDR1 LNHDA, CDR2 SQIVND (reference sequence). J lost 1 base, V lost 10 bases, and 9 bases had no gene match. This CDR3 comprises 14 residues. In DNA, the CDR3 is TGTGCCACCTCAGCCGGGACAGAGAACACTGAAGCTTTCTTT. As protein: CATSAGTENTEAFF. Drawing the rest from reference TRBV19 and TRBJ1-1, the complete variable domain is DGGITQSPKYLFRKEGQNVTLSCEQNLNHDAMYWYRQDPGQGLRLIYYSQIVNDFQKGDIAEGYSVSREKKESFPLTVTSAQKNPTAFYLCATSAGTENTEAFFGQGTRLTVV.

The rearrangement uses TRBV11-3 and TRBJ1-1, with D uncertain. Germline V gives CDR1 SGHNT, CDR2 YENEEA. The V end was cut by 3 bases, the J end by 2 bases, with 7 bases between. This CDR3 contains 13 residues. The CDR3 nucleotides are TGTGCCAGCAGCTTTAACAGTAACACTGAAGCTTTCTTT. Translation: CASSFNSNTEAFF.

The V gene is TRBV2, the J gene TRBJ1-2, with D uncertain. The CDR3 covers 13 residues. From germline, CDR1 is SNHLY and CDR2 FYNNEI. Trimming took off 4 bases at V and 0 bases at J, with 6 bases between the two ends. CDR3 region: CASSATPNYGYTF. Here the CDR3 DNA reads TGTGCCAGCAGTGCCACACCTAACTATGGCTACACCTTC.

The chain couples TRBV4-1 to TRBJ2-6; TRBD2 is a possible D gene (6 bases). The CDR3 extends over 19 amino acids. With 0 bases removed from V and 2 bases from J, the gap between germline ends came to 17 bases. CDR1 is MGHRA and CDR2 is YSYEKL in the germline V gene. CDR3 in amino acids: CASSQDWAPSGAGANVLTF. The CDR3 region has the DNA TGCGCCAGCAGCCAAGATTGGGCCCCCTCGGGGGCTGGGGCCAACGTCCTGACTTTC.

The chain employs TRBV5-5 and TRBJ1-1, with D possibly TRBD1 on 6 matching bases. CDR1 and CDR2 (germline): SGHKS, YYEKEE (reference sequence). The CDR3 length is 15 residues. Trimming removed 1 base at V and 8 bases at J, with 18 bases between. The CDR3 protein is CASSLSPQTGREAFF. For the CDR3, the DNA is TGTGCCAGCAGCTTGTCGCCCCAGACAGGCAGGGAAGCTTTCTTT.

This clone was recorded once. V is TRBV5-1 and J is TRBJ1-1, with D maybe TRBD1 (5 bases). V gave up 5 bases and J gave up 1 base, with 12 bases separating them. The CDR3 covers 14 residues. Looked up from germline, CDR1 is SGHRS and CDR2 is YFSETQ. The chain's CDR3 is CASSAGTQNTEAFF. The DNA of the CDR3 is TGCGCCAGCAGTGCCGGGACTCAGAACACTGAAGCTTTCTTT. The entire variable domain, with the rest obtained from reference TRBV5-1 and TRBJ1-1, is as follows: KAGVTQTPRYLIKTRGQQVTLSCSPISGHRSVSWYQQTPGQGLQFLFEYFSETQRNKGNFPGRFSGRQFSNSRSEMNVSTLELGDSALYLCASSAGTQNTEAFFGQGTRLTVV.

This chain connects TRBV2 to TRBJ1-2; D possibly corresponds to TRBD1 (5 bases). From germline, CDR1 is SNHLY and CDR2 FYNNEI. V was trimmed by 6 bases and J by 7 bases, leaving 18 bases between them. The CDR3 totals 14 residues. The CDR3 DNA follows: TGTGCCAGCAGACTCACAGGTGAAGTCTTTGGCTACACCTTC. This sequence encodes CASRLTGEVFGYTF.

The chain is built from TRBV11-2 and TRBJ2-3; 13 bases map to TRBD2. The CDR3 is 14 amino acids. Germline V lookup: CDR1 SGHAT, CDR2 FQNNGV. J was trimmed by 8 bases and V by 9 bases; bases with no gene match: 8. The CDR3 DNA sequence: TGTGCCAGTACTCCCACTAGCGGGGGGGGTACGCAGTATTTT. It codes for CASTPTSGGGTQYF.

The chain uses TRBV5-4 and TRBJ1-2; 9 nucleotides line up with TRBD1. V shed 2 bases, J shed 7 bases, and the junction held 6 bases outside the gene matches. The CDR3 sequence is 14 residues long. The germline V gene has CDR1 SGHNT and CDR2 YYREEE (reference sequence). The CDR3 DNA reads as TGTGCCAGCAGCTTTTGGACAGGGGAAAGTGGCTACACCTTC. It encodes CASSFWTGESGYTF.

V and J are TRBV11-2 and TRBJ1-4, with D possibly matching TRBD1 (5 bases). Germline CDR1 reads SGHAT; CDR2 reads FQNNGV. This CDR3 spans 15 amino acids. V was shortened by 0 bases and J by 8 bases, with 13 bases between the two germline ends. The CDR3 DNA sequence: TGTGCCAGCAGCTTAGATCGGGGGTGGGCGGAAAAACTGTTTTTT. Translating it yields CASSLDRGWAEKLFF.

The chain links TRBV5-6 to TRBJ2-7; D uncertain. The CDR3 loop spans 13 amino acids. The ends were cut back, 2 bases at V and 3 bases at J, with 9 bases in the middle. From germline, CDR1 is SGHDT and CDR2 YYEEEE. CDR3 DNA sequence: TGTGCCAGCAGCTTAAAACGGAGCTACGAGCAGTACTTC. It yields the protein CASSLKRSYEQYF. Full variable domain (outside the CDR3, taken from reference TRBV5-6 and TRBJ2-7): DAGVTQSPTHLIKTRGQQVTLRCSPKSGHDTVSWYQQALGQGPQFIFQYYEEEERQRGNFPDRFSGHQFPNYSSELNVNALLLGDSALYLCASSLKRSYEQYFGPGTRLTVT.

The V call is TRBV12-3 or TRBV12-4, the J call TRBJ1-1; a possible D gene is TRBD1 (5 bases). V was cut by 8 bases and J by 5 bases, with 9 bases left in between. The CDR3 runs to 11 residues. CDR3 residues: CASSKGTEAFF. The CDR3 DNA sequence: TGTGCCAGCTCGAAGGGGACTGAAGCTTTCTTT.

This clone was detected only once. This chain connects TRBV20-1 to TRBJ1-5; D is unclear. The V end was cut by 6 bases, the J end by 7 bases, with 10 bases between. Per germline, CDR1 DFQATT and CDR2 SNEGSKA (reference sequence). CDR3 length: 11 amino acids. The CDR3 spells CSAGVGQPQHF. The DNA of the CDR3 is TGCAGTGCGGGAGTAGGACAGCCCCAGCATTTT.

The chain carries TRBV14 and TRBJ1-4; 7 nucleotides agree with TRBD1. The trim removed 4 bases at V and 7 bases at J, leaving 6 bases unmatched. CDR1 is SGHDN and CDR2 is FVKESK in the germline V gene. The CDR3 has 14 residues. The CDR3 region has the DNA TGTGCCAGCAGCCCAGGGGGGCTAGGTGAAAAACTGTTTTTT. Its translation: CASSPGGLGEKLFF.

The V gene is TRBV19, the J gene TRBJ2-1; 8 nucleotides agree with TRBD2. The junction had 12 bases not matched to a gene; V was cut back by 3 bases and J by 5 bases. Germline CDR1 reads LNHDA; CDR2 reads SQIVND (reference sequence). The CDR3 contains 17 residues. As DNA, the CDR3 is TGTGCCAGTAGTATGACCGGGGTAGCGGGGCGCAACAATGAGCAGTTCTTC. It codes for CASSMTGVAGRNNEQFF.

The chain is built from TRBV3-1 (or the pseudogene TRBV3-2) and TRBJ1-2; D gene ambiguous. This CDR3 contains 13 residues. Germline CDR1 is LGHDT and CDR2 is YNNKEL (reference sequence). Trimming pared 3 bases from V and 0 bases from J, leaving 5 bases between. CDR3 DNA: TGTGCCAGCAGCCAGAGATCTAACTATGGCTACACCTTC. Protein product: CASSQRSNYGYTF.

The table lists this clone with a count of one. This chain connects TRBV6-5 to TRBJ1-2; tentative D call: TRBD1 (5 bases). V lost 6 bases, J lost 4 bases, and 12 bases lay in between. The CDR3 loop spans 13 amino acids. Germline V gene lookup returns CDR1 MNHEY and CDR2 SVGAGI. CDR3 residues: CASRDTVGYGYTF. CDR3 coding DNA: TGTGCCAGCAGGGACACCGTTGGCTATGGCTACACCTTC.